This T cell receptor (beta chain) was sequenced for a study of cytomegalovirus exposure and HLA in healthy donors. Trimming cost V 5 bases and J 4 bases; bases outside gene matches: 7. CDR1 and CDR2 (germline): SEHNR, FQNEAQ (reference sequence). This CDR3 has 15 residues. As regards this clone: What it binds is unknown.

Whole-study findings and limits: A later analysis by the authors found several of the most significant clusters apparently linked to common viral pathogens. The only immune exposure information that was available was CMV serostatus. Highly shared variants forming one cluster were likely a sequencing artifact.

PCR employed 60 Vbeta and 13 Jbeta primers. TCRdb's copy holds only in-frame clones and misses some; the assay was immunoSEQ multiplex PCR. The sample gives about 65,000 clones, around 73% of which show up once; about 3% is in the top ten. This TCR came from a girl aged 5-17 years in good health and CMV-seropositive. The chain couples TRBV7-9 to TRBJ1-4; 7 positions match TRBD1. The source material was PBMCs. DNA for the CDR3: TGTGCCAGCAGCCCGGCGGGACAGCGTAATGAAAAACTGTTTTTT. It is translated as CASSPAGQRNEKLFF.